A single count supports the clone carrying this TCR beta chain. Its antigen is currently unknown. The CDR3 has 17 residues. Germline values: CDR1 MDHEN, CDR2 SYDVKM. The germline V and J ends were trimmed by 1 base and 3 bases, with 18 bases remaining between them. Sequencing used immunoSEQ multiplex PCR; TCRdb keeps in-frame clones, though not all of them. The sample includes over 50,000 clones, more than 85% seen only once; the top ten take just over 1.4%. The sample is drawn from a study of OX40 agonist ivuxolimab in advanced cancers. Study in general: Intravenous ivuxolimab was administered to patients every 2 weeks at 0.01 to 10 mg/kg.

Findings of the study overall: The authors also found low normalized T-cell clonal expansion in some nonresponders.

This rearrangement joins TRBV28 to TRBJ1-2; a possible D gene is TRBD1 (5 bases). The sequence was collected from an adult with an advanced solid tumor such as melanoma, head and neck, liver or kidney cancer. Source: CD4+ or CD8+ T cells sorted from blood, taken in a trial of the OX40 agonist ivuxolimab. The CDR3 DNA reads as TGTGCCAGCAGTTTATACCCCGACAGAAAAAGGGACTATGGCTACACCTTC. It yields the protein CASSLYPDRKRDYGYTF.